Each of the 20 T cell receptor beta chains below was sequenced from the same sample in a study of T cell repertoires in cytomegalovirus infection (dated by TCRdb to about 2019). Sample treatment or condition, as interpreted from the label and publication: in vitro stimulation with specific CMV peptide epitopes to enrich CMV-specific T cells. The instrument given in TCRdb is Illumina HiSeq 1500. TCRdb trimmed public reads at Q25 via fastp, called clones via MiXCR and kept in-frame beta chains. Each CDR3 protein gets just one entry, which takes the most common genes and DNA from the rows behind it. The sample contains around 900,000 distinct CDR3 sequences, approximately 31% of them found a single time. Of the sample, about an eighth falls within the top ten clones. What these receptors recognize is not known. The specimen was cultured CD8+ T cells from PBMCs, collected from culture after CMV antigen stimulation. The receptor set was obtained from a human donor in good health (CMV status not recorded). Some clones in this sample may be carry-over from other donors' samples.

V and J are TRBV19 and TRBJ2-7; weak D call: TRBD2 (5 bases). Germline V gene lookup returns CDR1 LNHDA and CDR2 SQIVND (reference sequence). The CDR3 contains 14 residues. Trimming took 3 bases from V and 2 from J, leaving 11 bases between them. In DNA form, the CDR3 reads TGTGCCAGTAGTATGCCCAGCGGAGCCTACGAGCAGTACTTC. Its translation is CASSMPSGAYEQYF.

This clonotype was seen at least ten times. This chain joins TRBV7-6 and TRBJ2-5, with a tentative D call TRBD2 (5 bases). The CDR3 consists of 14 residues. Trimming pared 7 bases from V and 3 bases from J, leaving 15 bases between. Germline V gene data show CDR1 as SGHVS and CDR2 as FNYEAQ. The CDR3 DNA reads as TGTGCCAGCACCCCAACTAGACGGGAAGAGACCCAGTACTTC. Protein product: CASTPTRREETQYF.

The V and J genes are TRBV19 and TRBJ2-5; 8 bases are a match to TRBD2. CDR3 length equals 15 residues. The trim removed 4 bases at V and 3 bases at J, leaving 7 bases unmatched. Germline V gene data show CDR1 as LNHDA and CDR2 as SQIVND (reference sequence). The CDR3 spells CASSTRGGLEETQYF. The CDR3 bases are TGTGCCAGTAGTACTCGGGGGGGCCTGGAAGAGACCCAGTACTTC.

This chain joins TRBV15 and TRBJ2-1; D remains unclear. V dropped 0 bases and J dropped 6 bases, with 3 bases sitting between them. CDR1 and CDR2 (germline): LNHNV, YYDKDF (reference sequence). The length of the CDR3 is 12 residues. CDR3 sequence reads: CATSREFNEQFF. The CDR3 DNA sequence: TGTGCCACCAGCAGAGAATTCAATGAGCAGTTCTTC.

This clonotype was counted only a few times. The chain employs TRBV5-4 and TRBJ1-5, with D possibly TRBD1 on 5 matching bases. The CDR3 runs 14 residues. In germline, CDR1 is SGHNT, CDR2 YYREEE (reference sequence). Trimming took 7 bases from V and 7 from J, leaving 18 bases between them. The CDR3 DNA reads TGTGCCAGCTGCCCAGGGCAGGTGAGCCAGCCCCAGCATTTT. Residues: CASCPGQVSQPQHF.

The sample holds a few counts of this clonotype. V and J are TRBV7-4 and TRBJ1-6, with unresolved D. This CDR3 comprises 20 residues. Germline loops: CDR1 SGHVT, CDR2 SQSDAQ. Trimming removed 1 base from V and 10 bases from J, with 29 bases in between. CDR3: CASSLVSGTRENRLRSPLHF. CDR3 sequence (DNA): TGTGCCAGCAGCTTAGTGAGCGGTACGAGAGAGAACAGATTGCGGTCACCCCTCCACTTT.

V gene TRBV6-5 combines with J gene TRBJ2-2; D call uncertain. V was clipped by 7 bases and J by 5 bases, with 8 bases between them. This CDR3 comprises 12 residues. Germline lookup yields CDR1 MNHEY and CDR2 SVGAGI. The CDR3: CASTKGTGELFF. Written as DNA, the CDR3 is TGTGCCAGCACCAAAGGTACCGGGGAGCTGTTTTTT.

The genes are TRBV19 and TRBJ2-1; 7 nucleotides line up with TRBD1. CDR3 size: 13 residues. Germline CDR1 is LNHDA and CDR2 is SQIVND (reference sequence). J was trimmed by 2 bases and V by 6 bases; bases with no gene match: 1. The CDR3 loop is CASRGTAYNEQFF. The CDR3 nucleotides are TGTGCCAGTAGAGGGACAGCCTACAATGAGCAGTTCTTC.

J is TRBJ2-7 and V is TRBV20-1; 8 nucleotides align to TRBD1. The CDR3 has 10 amino acids. The V gene end was trimmed by 3 bases and the J gene end by 11 bases; junction bases not matched to a gene: 3. Germline V gene lookup returns CDR1 DFQATT and CDR2 SNEGSKA (reference sequence). CDR3 sequence reads: CSARTGEKYV. CDR3 bases: TGCAGTGCTAGGACAGGGGAGAAGTACGTC.

V gene TRBV10-3 combines with J gene TRBJ1-2, with a tentative D call TRBD1 (6 bases). The germline V gene has CDR1 ENHRY and CDR2 SYGVKD. Trimming removed 6 bases at V and 6 bases at J, with 8 bases between. The CDR3 runs 11 residues. Here the CDR3 reads CAIRQGDGYTF. CDR3 nucleotides: TGTGCCATCAGACAGGGAGATGGCTACACCTTC.

The chain's CDR3 is CASGRPSRSIGTDTQYF. The CDR3 DNA sequence: TGTGCCAGCGGCCGGCCTTCTAGGTCCATTGGCACAGATACGCAGTATTTT. V usage is TRBV7-9 and J usage is TRBJ2-3; no reliable D call. This CDR3 is 17 amino acids long. V lost 8 bases, J lost 1 base, and 22 bases lay in between. Germline V CDR1 and CDR2: SEHNR, FQNEAQ (reference sequence).

J is TRBJ1-6 and V is TRBV10-3; 9 bases are a match to TRBD1. V trimming: 2 bases; J trimming: 13 bases; junction bases outside the gene matches: 12. Germline V lookup: CDR1 ENHRY, CDR2 SYGVKD. The length of the CDR3 is 16 residues. CDR3 protein: CAISEPDRGSQDPLHF. CDR3 nucleotides: TGTGCCATCAGTGAGCCCGACAGGGGGTCCCAGGATCCCCTCCACTTT.

The V and J genes are TRBV28 and TRBJ2-5; D remains ambiguous. V was shortened by 3 bases and J by 1 base, with 9 bases between the two germline ends. The CDR3 is made up of 14 amino acids. CDR1 MDHEN and CDR2 SYDVKM come from the germline V gene. CDR3 region: CASSFRPTQETQYF. The CDR3 DNA sequence: TGTGCCAGCAGTTTTCGGCCGACCCAAGAGACCCAGTACTTC.

V gene TRBV7-3 combines with J gene TRBJ2-1; a possible D gene is TRBD1 (11 bases). The germline CDR1 and CDR2 sequences are SGHTA and FQGTGA. V lost 2 bases and J lost 7, with 33 bases in between. CDR3 length equals 21 residues. CDR3 loop: CASSLGQGAISGGITTNEQFF. The CDR3 bases are TGTGCCAGCAGCTTAGGACAGGGGGCTATTAGCGGGGGGATCACTACAAATGAGCAGTTCTTC.

This clonotype turned up a few times. The chain has TRBV5-4 and TRBJ1-2; TRBD1 is a possible D gene (5 bases). Germline values: CDR1 SGHNT, CDR2 YYREEE (reference sequence). V lost 9 bases and J 4 bases, leaving 16 bases between the germline ends. The CDR3 extends over 13 amino acids. The CDR3 sequence: CAMLPGPAYGYTF. DNA of the CDR3: TGTGCCATGCTCCCGGGGCCGGCCTATGGCTACACCTTC. Full variable domain (outside the CDR3, taken from reference TRBV5-4 and TRBJ1-2): ETGVTQSPTHLIKTRGQQVTLRCSSQSGHNTVSWYQQALGQGPQFIFQYYREEENGRGNFPPRFSGLQFPNYSSELNVNALELDDSALYLCAMLPGPAYGYTFGSGTRLTVV.

The CDR3: CASSRLRDRVFEQYF. The CDR3 bases are TGTGCCAGCAGTCGTCTTCGGGACAGGGTATTCGAGCAGTACTTC. The rearrangement joins TRBV27 to TRBJ2-7; TRBD1 aligns across 9 bases. Germline values: CDR1 MNHEY, CDR2 SMNVEV (reference sequence). The CDR3 has 15 residues. The J segment lost 6 bases and the V segment lost 5 bases, leaving 11 bases of the junction unmatched.

This clonotype was observed a handful of times. The V and J genes are TRBV28 and TRBJ1-6; tentatively, D is TRBD1 (5 bases). V was trimmed by 2 bases and J by 9 bases, leaving 17 bases between them. Germline-derived CDR1 and CDR2 are MDHEN and SYDVKM. The CDR3 sequence is 16 residues long. The CDR3 nucleotides read TGTGCCAGCAGTTTAACACGGCGGGGACCCTCTTCACCCCTCCACTTT. Translating it yields CASSLTRRGPSSPLHF.

This chain uses TRBV6-1 with TRBJ1-6, with unresolved D. Germline lookup yields CDR1 MNHNS and CDR2 SASEGT. The CDR3 has 11 amino acids. V was trimmed by 2 bases and J by 18 bases, leaving 11 bases between them. The CDR3 loop is CASSEYYFHHF. CDR3 bases: TGTGCCAGCAGTGAATACTACTTTCACCACTTT.

This clonotype was found many times. This chain connects TRBV12-3 or TRBV12-4 to TRBJ2-7, with D possibly being TRBD2 (6 bases). Trimming took off 5 bases at V and 6 bases at J, with 14 bases between the two ends. The CDR3 runs 13 residues. The DNA of the CDR3 is TGTGCCAGCAGTACTGGACTATCTCTCGAGCAGTACGTC. Protein product: CASSTGLSLEQYV.

The gene calls are TRBV12-3 or TRBV12-4 and TRBJ2-4; 9 bases map to TRBD1. Germline trimming cut 5 bases from V and 9 bases from J; bases unmatched to any gene: 11. The CDR3 is 15 amino acids. CDR3 protein: CASSSWRTGESIQYF. The CDR3 DNA reads as TGTGCCAGCAGTAGCTGGAGGACAGGGGAATCCATTCAGTACTTC.